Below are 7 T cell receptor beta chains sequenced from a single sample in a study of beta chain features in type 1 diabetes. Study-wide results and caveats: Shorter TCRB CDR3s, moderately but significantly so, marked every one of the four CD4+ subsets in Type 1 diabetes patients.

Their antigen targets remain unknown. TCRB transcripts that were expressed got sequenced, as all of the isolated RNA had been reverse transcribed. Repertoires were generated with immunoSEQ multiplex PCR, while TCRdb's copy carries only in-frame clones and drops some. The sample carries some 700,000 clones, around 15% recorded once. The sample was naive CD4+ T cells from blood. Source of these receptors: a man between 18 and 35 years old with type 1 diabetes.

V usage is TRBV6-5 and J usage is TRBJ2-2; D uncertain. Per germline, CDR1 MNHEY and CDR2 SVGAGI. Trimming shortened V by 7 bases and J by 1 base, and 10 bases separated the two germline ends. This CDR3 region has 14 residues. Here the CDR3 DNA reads TGTGCCAGCACCGGCAGGCGGAACACCGGGGAGCTGTTTTTT. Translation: CASTGRRNTGELFF.

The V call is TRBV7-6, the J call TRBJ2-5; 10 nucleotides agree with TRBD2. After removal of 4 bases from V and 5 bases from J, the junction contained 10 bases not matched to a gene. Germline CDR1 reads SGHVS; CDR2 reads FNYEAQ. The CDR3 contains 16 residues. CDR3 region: CASSSHPGTSVETQYF. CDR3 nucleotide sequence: TGTGCCAGCAGCTCTCACCCCGGGACTAGCGTGGAGACCCAGTACTTC.

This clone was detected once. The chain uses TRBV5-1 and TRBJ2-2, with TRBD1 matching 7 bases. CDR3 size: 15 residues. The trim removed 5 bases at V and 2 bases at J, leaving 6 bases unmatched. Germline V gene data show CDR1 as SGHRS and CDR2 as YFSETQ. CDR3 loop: CASRPGTDNTGELFF. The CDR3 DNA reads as TGCGCCAGCAGGCCCGGGACAGATAACACCGGGGAGCTGTTTTTT.

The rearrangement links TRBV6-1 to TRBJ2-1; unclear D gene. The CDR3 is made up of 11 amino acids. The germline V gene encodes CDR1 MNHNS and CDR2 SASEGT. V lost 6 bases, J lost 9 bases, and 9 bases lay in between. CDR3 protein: CASRLRLEQFF. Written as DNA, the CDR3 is TGTGCCAGCAGATTACGTCTTGAGCAGTTCTTC.

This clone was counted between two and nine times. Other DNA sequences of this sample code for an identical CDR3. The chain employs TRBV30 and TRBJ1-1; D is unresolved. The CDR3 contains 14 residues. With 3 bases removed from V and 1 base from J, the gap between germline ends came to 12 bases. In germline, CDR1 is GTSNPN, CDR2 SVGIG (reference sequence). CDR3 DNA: TGTGCCTGGAGCGCTGGAAGCAGGAACACTGAAGCTTTCTTT. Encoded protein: CAWSAGSRNTEAFF. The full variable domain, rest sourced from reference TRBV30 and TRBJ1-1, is SQTIHQWPATLVQPVGSPLSLECTVEGTSNPNLYWYRQAAGRGLQLLFYSVGIGQISSEVPQNLSASRPQDRQFILSSKKLLLSDSGFYLCAWSAGSRNTEAFFGQGTRLTVV.

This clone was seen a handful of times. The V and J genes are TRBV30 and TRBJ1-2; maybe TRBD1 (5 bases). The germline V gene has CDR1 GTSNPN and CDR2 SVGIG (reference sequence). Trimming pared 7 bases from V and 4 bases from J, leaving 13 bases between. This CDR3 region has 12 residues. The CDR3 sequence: CASREATYGYTF. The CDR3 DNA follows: TGTGCCTCCAGGGAGGCCACCTATGGCTACACCTTC.

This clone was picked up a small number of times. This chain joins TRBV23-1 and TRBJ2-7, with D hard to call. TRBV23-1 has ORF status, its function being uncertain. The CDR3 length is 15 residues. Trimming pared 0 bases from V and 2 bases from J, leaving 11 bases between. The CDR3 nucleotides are TGCGCCAGCAGTCAATCTCCTCCCGCAGCCTACGAGCAGTACTTC. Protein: CASSQSPPAAYEQYF.